This T cell receptor beta chain emerged from a study of T cells in tumors after PD-1 blockade. Study as a whole: Patients received pembrolizumab 200 mg every 3 weeks or cemiplimab 350 mg every 2 weeks.

The CDR3 is 15 residues long. Between the trimmed V and J ends, which lost 5 bases and 3 bases, there was a span of 18 bases. Looked up from germline, CDR1 is SGHNT and CDR2 is YYREEE (reference sequence). Repertoires were generated with immunoSEQ multiplex PCR, while TCRdb's copy carries only in-frame clones and drops some. The repertoire consists of thousands of clones, with 82% occurring once and the leading ten covering about 48%. With respect to this clone: Its antigen is still unknown.

Study-level findings and limits: Some novel exhausted tumor clones appeared in pre-treatment blood, suggesting peripheral recruitment.

The TCR was taken from a human donor with advanced basal cell or squamous cell carcinoma (not recorded which). The J gene is TRBJ2-7, the V gene TRBV5-4; D is perhaps TRBD1 or TRBD2 (5 bases each). This material consisted of PBMCs, taken after anti-PD-1 therapy. CDR3 in amino acids: CASRRTGTADYEQYF. CDR3 DNA: TGTGCCAGCAGAAGAACCGGGACGGCGGACTACGAGCAGTACTTC. Variable domain in full (rest from reference TRBV5-4 and TRBJ2-7): ETGVTQSPTHLIKTRGQQVTLRCSSQSGHNTVSWYQQALGQGPQFIFQYYREEENGRGNFPPRFSGLQFPNYSSELNVNALELDDSALYLCASRRTGTADYEQYFGPGTRLTVT.